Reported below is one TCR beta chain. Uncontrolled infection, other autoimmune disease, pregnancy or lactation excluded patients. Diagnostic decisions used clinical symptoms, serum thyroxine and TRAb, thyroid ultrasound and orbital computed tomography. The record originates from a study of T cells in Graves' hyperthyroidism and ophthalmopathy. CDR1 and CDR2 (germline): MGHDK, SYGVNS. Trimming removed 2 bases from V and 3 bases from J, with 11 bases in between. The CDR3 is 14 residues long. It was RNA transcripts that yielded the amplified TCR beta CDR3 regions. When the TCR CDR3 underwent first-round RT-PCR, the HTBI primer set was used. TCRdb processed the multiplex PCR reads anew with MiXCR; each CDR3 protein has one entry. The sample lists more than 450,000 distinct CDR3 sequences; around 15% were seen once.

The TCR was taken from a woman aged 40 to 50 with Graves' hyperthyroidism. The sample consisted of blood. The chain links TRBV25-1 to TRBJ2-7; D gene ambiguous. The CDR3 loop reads CASSENPPDYEQYF. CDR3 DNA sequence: TGTGCCAGCAGTGAAAATCCTCCGGACTACGAGCAGTACTTC.